This T cell receptor beta chain came from a study of T-cell memory formation after mild COVID-19. On the study more broadly: TCR clusters showed largely donor specificity.

The V gene lost 5 bases and the J gene lost 0 bases, with 26 bases spanning the gap. The CDR3 covers 19 residues. CDR1 and CDR2 from the germline V gene are SQVTM and ANQGSEA. Researchers used 5'RACE with constant-segment primers to make TCR alpha and TCR beta cDNA libraries that carry sample barcodes and UMIs. A single record per CDR3 protein comes from TCRdb applying MiXCR to the 5' RACE reads. The table includes about 610,000 distinct CDR3 sequences, 17% detected once. This clonotype was detected only a few times. The chain joins TRBV29-1 to TRBJ2-4; D possibly corresponds to TRBD1 (5 bases). This clonotype was obtained from an adult woman who had mild COVID-19 (a few samples of this study predate the infection). Cell type and time point are not known. The sequencing sample was made of PBMCs or a T cell subset sorted from them (not recorded which). CDR3 sequence: CSVPPRVPFDYLAKNIQYF. The CDR3 DNA reads TGCAGCGTTCCCCCCAGGGTACCTTTCGATTACCTAGCCAAAAACATTCAGTACTTC.